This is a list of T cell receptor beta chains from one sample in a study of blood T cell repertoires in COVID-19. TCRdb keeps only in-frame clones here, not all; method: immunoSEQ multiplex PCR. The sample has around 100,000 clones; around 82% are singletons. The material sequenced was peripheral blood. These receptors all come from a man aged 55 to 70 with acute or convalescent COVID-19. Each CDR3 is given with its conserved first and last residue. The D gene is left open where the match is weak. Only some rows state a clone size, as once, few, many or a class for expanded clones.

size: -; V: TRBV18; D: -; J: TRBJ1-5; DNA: TGTGCCAGCTCACCAGAAGTCGGCGGAAGCAATCAGCCCCAGCATTTT; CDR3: CASSPEVGGSNQPQHF
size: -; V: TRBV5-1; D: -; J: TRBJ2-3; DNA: TGCGCCAGCAGCTTCGCAGATCCAGGGGGAGGAGATACGCAGTATTTT; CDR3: CASSFADPGGGDTQYF
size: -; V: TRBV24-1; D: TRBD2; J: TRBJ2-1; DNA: TGTGCCACCAGTGCTGGTAGCGGGGGGCTGGCCTACAATGAGCAGTTCTTC; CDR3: CATSAGSGGLAYNEQFF
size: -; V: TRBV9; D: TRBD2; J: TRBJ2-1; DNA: TGTGCCAGCAGCCTCCCCGGGACTAGCGGGAATATTGAGCAGTTCTTC; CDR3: CASSLPGTSGNIEQFF
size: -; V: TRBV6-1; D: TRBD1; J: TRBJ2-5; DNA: TGTGCCAGCAGTGAAGGACAGGGGGCACGATGGGAGACCCAGTACTTC; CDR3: CASSEGQGARWETQYF
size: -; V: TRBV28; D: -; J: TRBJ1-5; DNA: TGTGCCAGCAGACGGGATCGCGGACAGCCCCAGCATTTT; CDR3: CASRRDRGQPQHF
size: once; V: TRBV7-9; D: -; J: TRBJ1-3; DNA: TGTGCCAGCAGCTGGAGACAGATCTCTGGAAACACCATATATTTT; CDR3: CASSWRQISGNTIYF
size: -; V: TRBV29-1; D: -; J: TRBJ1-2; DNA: TGCAGCGTTGAAGTAACAGGAACTAACTATGGCTACACCTTC; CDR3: CSVEVTGTNYGYTF
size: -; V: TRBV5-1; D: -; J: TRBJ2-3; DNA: TGCGCCAGCAGCTTGGAAGCGGTGCGCACAGATACGCAGTATTTT; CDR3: CASSLEAVRTDTQYF
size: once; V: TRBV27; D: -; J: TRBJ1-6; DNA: TGTGCCAGCAGTCCCCGGTCCCATCCAAATTCACCCCTCCACTTT; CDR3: CASSPRSHPNSPLHF
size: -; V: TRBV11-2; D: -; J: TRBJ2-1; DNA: TGTGCCAGCAGCCCCTTACGGGGGGCGCACAATGAGCAGTTCTTC; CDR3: CASSPLRGAHNEQFF
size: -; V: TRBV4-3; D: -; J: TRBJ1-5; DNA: TGCGCCAGCAGCCAAGACCCAGGGGTGGATCAGCCCCAGCATTTT; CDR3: CASSQDPGVDQPQHF
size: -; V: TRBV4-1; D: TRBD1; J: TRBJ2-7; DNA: TGCGCCAGCAGCCAAGGGACAGGGAACTACGAGCAGTACTTC; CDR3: CASSQGTGNYEQYF
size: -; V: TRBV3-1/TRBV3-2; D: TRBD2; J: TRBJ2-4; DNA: TGTGCCAGCAGCCCCCTGTCGACTAGCGGGAGTGCCAAAAACATTCAGTACTTC; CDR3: CASSPLSTSGSAKNIQYF
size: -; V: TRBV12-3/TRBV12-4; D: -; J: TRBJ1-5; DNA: TGTGCCAGCAGTTTAGGATTCAGCGAGCCCCAGCATTTT; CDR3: CASSLGFSEPQHF
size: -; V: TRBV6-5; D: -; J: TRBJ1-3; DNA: TGTGCCAGCAGTTACGACATGAGGGCTGGAAACACCATATATTTT; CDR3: CASSYDMRAGNTIYF
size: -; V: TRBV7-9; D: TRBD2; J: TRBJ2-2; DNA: TGTGCCAGCAGCTTGCTAGCGGGAGGGCCTGGGGAGCTGTTTTTT; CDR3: CASSLLAGGPGELFF
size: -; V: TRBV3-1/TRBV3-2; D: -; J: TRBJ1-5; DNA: TGTGCCAGCAGCCAAGTGACAGGTAGCAATCAGCCCCAGCATTTT; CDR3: CASSQVTGSNQPQHF
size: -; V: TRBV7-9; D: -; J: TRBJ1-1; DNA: TGTGCCAGCAGCCAGCCCACAGGTTCGGGGAACACTGAAGCTTTCTTT; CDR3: CASSQPTGSGNTEAFF
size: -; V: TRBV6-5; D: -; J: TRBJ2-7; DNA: TGTGCCAGCAGTTACAAGGGGCACTCCTACGAGCAGTACTTC; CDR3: CASSYKGHSYEQYF
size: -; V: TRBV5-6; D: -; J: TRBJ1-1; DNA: TGTGCCAGCAGCTCCACAGGGCCCCTGGGGGCTTTCTTT; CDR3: CASSSTGPLGAFF
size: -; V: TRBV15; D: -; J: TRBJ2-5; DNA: TGTGCCACCAGCAGAGTCCAGCAAGAGACCCAGTACTTC; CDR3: CATSRVQQETQYF
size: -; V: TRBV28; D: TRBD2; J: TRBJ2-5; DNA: TGTGCCAGCAGTTTAATGACTAGCGGGCAAGAGACCCAGTACTTC; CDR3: CASSLMTSGQETQYF
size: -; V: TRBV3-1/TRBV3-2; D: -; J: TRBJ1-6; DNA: TGTGCCAGCAGCCTGAATCCCCTCTCAGGAGGGTCACCCCTCCACTTT; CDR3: CASSLNPLSGGSPLHF